The clone carrying this T cell receptor (beta chain) was detected only a few times. Its target is not known. This sample is part of a study of glioma-infiltrating T cells after dendritic cell vaccination. Study background: Samples are from glioblastoma patients in Phase I and II dendritic cell vaccine trials. Autologous tumor lysate-pulsed dendritic cell vaccination was given between about 2003 and 2013. Overall study findings and caveats: Longer survival after dendritic cell vaccination followed higher pretreatment TIL content.

Primers: 60 V beta forward and 13 J beta reverse. TCRdb's copy holds only in-frame clones and misses some; the assay was immunoSEQ multiplex PCR. The repertoire includes 90,000 to 100,000 clones, approximately 81% of them detected once, and under 7% sits in the top ten. V was trimmed by 5 bases and J by 7 bases, leaving 15 bases between them. From germline, CDR1 is LGHNA and CDR2 YNFKEQ. The CDR3 totals 14 residues. This TCR was sampled from a human donor with glioblastoma. The starting material was blood, obtained before dendritic cell vaccination. This chain links TRBV4-2 with TRBJ1-5, with D possibly being TRBD1 (6 bases). This CDR3 is CASSVEGGLQPQHF. The CDR3 region has the DNA TGTGCCAGCAGCGTAGAAGGGGGTTTACAGCCCCAGCATTTT.